These 15 T cell receptor beta chains were all obtained from the same sample, sequenced in a study of blood T cell repertoires in COVID-19. Method: immunoSEQ multiplex PCR; TCRdb's copy keeps in-frame clones and lacks some. The sample consists of 300,000 to 400,000 clones, approximately 87% of them appearing once. Material for sequencing was peripheral blood. The receptors originated from a woman in her fifties or sixties with COVID-19, enrolled during active disease.

This chain links TRBV7-6 with TRBJ2-7; possible D gene TRBD2, 5 bases. V gave up 5 bases and J gave up 4 bases, with 18 bases separating them. Germline V lookup: CDR1 SGHVS, CDR2 FNYEAQ. This CDR3 comprises 15 residues. The CDR3 DNA reads as TGTGCCAGCAGCGCCCTAAGCGGCGGTACTTACGAGCAGTACTTC. This gives the protein CASSALSGGTYEQYF.

The V call is TRBV16, the J call TRBJ1-1; 7 bases line up with TRBD1. Germline-derived CDR1 and CDR2 are KGHSY and FQNENV. This CDR3 comprises 17 residues. Trimming took 7 bases from V and 4 from J; bases not matched to a gene: 18. The CDR3 sequence: CASNPGRGQAAGTEAFF. The CDR3, as DNA: TGTGCCAGCAACCCTGGGAGAGGACAGGCCGCAGGCACTGAAGCTTTCTTT. The whole variable domain, filled in from reference TRBV16 and TRBJ1-1, reads GEEVAQTPKHLVRGEGQKAKLYCAPIKGHSYVFWYQQVLKNEFKFLISFQNENVFDETGMPKERFSAKCLPNSPCSLEIQATKLEDSAVYFCASNPGRGQAAGTEAFFGQGTRLTVV.

DNA of the CDR3: TGTGCCAGCAGCCGAGGACAGGTTGGTTCACCCCTCCACTTT. Its translation: CASSRGQVGSPLHF. V is TRBV11-2 and J is TRBJ1-6; 7 bases are a match to TRBD1. Germline V gives CDR1 SGHAT, CDR2 FQNNGV. V lost 5 bases, J lost 9 bases, and 7 bases stayed unmatched. This CDR3 comprises 14 residues.

The rearrangement links TRBV19 to TRBJ1-2; 7 positions agree with TRBD1. Germline V gene data show CDR1 as LNHDA and CDR2 as SQIVND (reference sequence). The CDR3 consists of 14 residues. V lost 5 bases and J lost 7; bases outside the gene matches: 10. CDR3 in amino acids: CASSRRGQGSGYTF. The CDR3 DNA sequence: TGTGCCAGTAGTCGGAGGGGGCAGGGTAGTGGCTACACCTTC.

V gene TRBV6-4 combines with J gene TRBJ2-1; 11 bases align to TRBD2. Germline trimming cut 2 bases from V and 2 bases from J; bases unmatched to any gene: 5. CDR1 and CDR2 (germline): MRHNA, SNTAGT. The CDR3 has 17 amino acids. The CDR3, as DNA: TGTGCCAGCAGTGACCCGACTAGCGGGAAGGCCTACAATGAGCAGTTCTTC. It codes for CASSDPTSGKAYNEQFF.

The rearrangement joins TRBV5-1 to TRBJ2-5, with a weak D call TRBD2 (5 bases). The CDR3 is 15 amino acids. The germline V gene has CDR1 SGHRS and CDR2 YFSETQ. The V end lost 0 bases, the J end lost 1 base, and 10 bases lay between the germline ends. CDR3: CASSLGPGIQETQYF. CDR3 bases: TGCGCCAGCAGCTTGGGCCCGGGGATCCAAGAGACCCAGTACTTC.

The genes are TRBV2 and TRBJ1-2; 8 nucleotides align to TRBD1. The CDR3 is 14 amino acids. Germline lookup yields CDR1 SNHLY and CDR2 FYNNEI. J was trimmed by 2 bases and V by 5 bases; bases with no gene match: 4. CDR3 residues: CASSRTGTNYGYTF. For the CDR3, the DNA is TGTGCCAGCAGTCGGACAGGGACCAACTATGGCTACACCTTC.

The chain carries TRBV5-4 and TRBJ1-3; 7 bases line up with TRBD1. This CDR3 contains 15 residues. CDR1 and CDR2 from the germline V gene are SGHNT and YYREEE (reference sequence). Trimming cost V 7 bases and J 0 bases; bases outside gene matches: 7. The CDR3 DNA is TGTGCCAGCGGGTTCTCAGGGGGCTCTGGAAACACCATATATTTT. This sequence encodes CASGFSGGSGNTIYF.

The V call is TRBV10-3, the J call TRBJ2-7, with TRBD2 as a possible D gene (6 bases). In germline, CDR1 is ENHRY, CDR2 SYGVKD. CDR3 size: 14 residues. The V end lost 3 bases, the J end lost 4 bases, and 13 bases lay between the germline ends. DNA of the CDR3: TGTGCCATCAGTGATAGGACTATTAATTACGAGCAGTACTTC. This sequence encodes CAISDRTINYEQYF.

V and J are TRBV9 and TRBJ1-1, with TRBD1 identical over 8 bases. Germline CDR1 is SGDLS and CDR2 is YYNGEE. CDR3 length equals 13 residues. Trimming took 3 bases from V and 11 from J; bases not matched to a gene: 9. CDR3 nucleotides: TGTGCCAGCAGCGACCGGACAGGGCCGGAGGCTTTCTTT. It yields the protein CASSDRTGPEAFF.

The chain joins TRBV4-2 to TRBJ2-7, with D perhaps TRBD1 (6 bases). Trimming pared 1 base from V and 2 bases from J, leaving 6 bases between. This CDR3 has 13 amino acids. The germline V gene has CDR1 LGHNA and CDR2 YNFKEQ. The CDR3 reads CASSQAGAYEQYF. The CDR3 DNA sequence: TGTGCCAGCAGCCAAGCAGGGGCCTACGAGCAGTACTTC.

The chain combines TRBV14 with TRBJ2-3, with D possibly TRBD2 on 6 matching bases. Trimming shortened V by 4 bases and J by 1 base, and 9 bases separated the two germline ends. The CDR3 sequence is 14 residues long. Germline CDR1 is SGHDN and CDR2 is FVKESK. The CDR3: CASSRGGGTDTQYF. The CDR3 region has the DNA TGTGCCAGCAGCCGGGGAGGTGGCACAGATACGCAGTATTTT.

The chain employs TRBV29-1 and TRBJ1-5; D uncertain. This CDR3 comprises 15 residues. Trimming took off 4 bases at V and 1 base at J, with 14 bases between the two ends. Per germline, CDR1 SQVTM and CDR2 ANQGSEA. The CDR3, as DNA: TGCAGCGTTGTCCCTGGGTACGGGAGCAATCAGCCCCAGCATTTT. Its translation is CSVVPGYGSNQPQHF.

V is TRBV4-3 and J is TRBJ2-7; the D gene is possibly TRBD2 (6 bases). The CDR3 runs 15 residues. The germline CDR1 and CDR2 sequences are LGHNA and YSLEER. Trimming pared 0 bases from V and 0 bases from J, leaving 9 bases between. The CDR3 loop reads CASSQDGGSSYEQYF. For the CDR3, the DNA is TGCGCCAGCAGCCAAGATGGGGGGAGCTCCTACGAGCAGTACTTC.

This rearrangement joins TRBV5-1 to TRBJ2-3; TRBD2 matches 12 bases. This CDR3 is 17 amino acids long. Germline CDR1 reads SGHRS; CDR2 reads YFSETQ. V was clipped by 1 base and J by 5 bases; unmatched bases: 8. The CDR3 region has the DNA TGCGCCAGCAGCTTGACTAGCGGGAGGCCCTCGGGAGATACGCAGTATTTT. As protein: CASSLTSGRPSGDTQYF.